This TCR beta chain was documented in a study of blood T cell repertoires in COVID-19. Across the whole study: Nucleic acid was either cDNA or gDNA, and it came from T cells, B-cell-depleted T cells, or PBMCs.

The age range of participants was about 18 to 89 years, with residence in about two dozen US areas. In assigning cohorts, the study relied on participant-reported clinical history. The assay was immunoSEQ multiplex PCR, and TCRdb's table has in-frame clones only and misses some. The data hold more than 200,000 clones, with roughly 87% observed a single time. V lost 6 bases, J lost 7 bases, and 5 bases stayed unmatched. This CDR3 comprises 15 residues. Germline V gene lookup returns CDR1 SNHLY and CDR2 FYNNEI. The sequence came from a man aged 25-45 years in a cohort exposed to, infected with or recovered from COVID-19 (not recorded which). Sequencing was performed on PBMCs or T cells enriched from blood (not recorded which). The V gene is TRBV2, the J gene TRBJ2-1; TRBD2 matches 14 bases. CDR3 nucleotide sequence: TGTGCCAGCAGGGGGGGGACTAGCGGGAGAAATGAGCAGTTCTTC. Its translation is CASRGGTSGRNEQFF.